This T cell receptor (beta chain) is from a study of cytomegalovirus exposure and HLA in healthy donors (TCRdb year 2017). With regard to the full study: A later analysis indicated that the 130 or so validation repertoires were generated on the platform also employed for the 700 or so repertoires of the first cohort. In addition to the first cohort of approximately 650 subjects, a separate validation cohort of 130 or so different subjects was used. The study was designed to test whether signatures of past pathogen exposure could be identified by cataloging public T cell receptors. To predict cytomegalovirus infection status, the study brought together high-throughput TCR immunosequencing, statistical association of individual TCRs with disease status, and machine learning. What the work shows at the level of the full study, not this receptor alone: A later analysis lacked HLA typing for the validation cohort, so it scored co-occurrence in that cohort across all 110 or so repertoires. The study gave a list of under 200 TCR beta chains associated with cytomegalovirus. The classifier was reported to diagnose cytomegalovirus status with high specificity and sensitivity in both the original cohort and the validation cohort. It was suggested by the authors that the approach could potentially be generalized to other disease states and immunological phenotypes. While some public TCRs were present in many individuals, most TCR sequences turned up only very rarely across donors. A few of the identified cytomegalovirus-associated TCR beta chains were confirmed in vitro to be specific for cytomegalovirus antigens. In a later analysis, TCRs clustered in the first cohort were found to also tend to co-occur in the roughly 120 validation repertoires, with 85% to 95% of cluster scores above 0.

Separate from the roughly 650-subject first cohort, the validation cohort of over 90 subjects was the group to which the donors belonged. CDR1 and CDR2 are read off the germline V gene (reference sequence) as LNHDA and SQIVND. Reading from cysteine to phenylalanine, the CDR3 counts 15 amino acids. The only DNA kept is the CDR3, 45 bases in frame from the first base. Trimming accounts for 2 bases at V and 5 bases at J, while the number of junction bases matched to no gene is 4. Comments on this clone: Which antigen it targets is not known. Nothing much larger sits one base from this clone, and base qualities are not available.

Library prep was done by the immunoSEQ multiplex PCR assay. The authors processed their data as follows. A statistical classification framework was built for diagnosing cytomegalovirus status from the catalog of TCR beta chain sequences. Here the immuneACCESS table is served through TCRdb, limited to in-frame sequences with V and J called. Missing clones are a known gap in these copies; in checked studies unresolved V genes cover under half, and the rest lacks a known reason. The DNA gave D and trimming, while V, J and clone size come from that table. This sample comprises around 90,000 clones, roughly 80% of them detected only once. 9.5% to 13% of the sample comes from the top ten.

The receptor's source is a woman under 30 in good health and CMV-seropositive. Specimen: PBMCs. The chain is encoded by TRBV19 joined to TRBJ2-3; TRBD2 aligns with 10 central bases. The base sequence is TGTGCCAGTAGTATAAGCGGGGGGGCTAGAGATACGCAGTATTTT. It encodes CASSISGGARDTQYF. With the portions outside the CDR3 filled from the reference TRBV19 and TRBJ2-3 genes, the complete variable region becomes DGGITQSPKYLFRKEGQNVTLSCEQNLNHDAMYWYRQDPGQGLRLIYYSQIVNDFQKGDIAEGYSVSREKKESFPLTVTSAQKNPTAFYLCASSISGGARDTQYFGPGTRLTVL.